The sequence of this T cell receptor (beta chain) was determined in a study of CD8 T cells in ankylosing spondylitis. Libraries for TCR beta were made by quantitative 5'-RACE with molecular barcodes. TCRdb passed the 5' RACE reads through MiXCR, listing each CDR3 protein once. The profile covers about 230,000 distinct CDR3 sequences, with approximately 8.4% appearing a single time and roughly 4.9% taken by the ten largest. J was trimmed by 10 bases and V by 8 bases; bases with no gene match: 4. The CDR3 has 12 residues. Germline values: CDR1 ENHRY, CDR2 SYGVKD. Study findings and constraints: Before this, some motif variants had been reported in reactive arthritis synovial fluid and blood.

Many counts were recorded for this clonotype. Its specificity is unknown. This TCR derives from a female donor with ankylosing spondylitis or in good health (not recorded which). The chain couples TRBV10-3 to TRBJ1-4, with 10 nucleotides matching TRBD1. The sequencing input was blood, either unsorted or a sorted T cell fraction (not recorded which). CDR3 nucleotide sequence: TGTGCCATCGGAGGGACAGGGGCAAAACTGTTTTTT. Amino acid sequence: CAIGGTGAKLFF.